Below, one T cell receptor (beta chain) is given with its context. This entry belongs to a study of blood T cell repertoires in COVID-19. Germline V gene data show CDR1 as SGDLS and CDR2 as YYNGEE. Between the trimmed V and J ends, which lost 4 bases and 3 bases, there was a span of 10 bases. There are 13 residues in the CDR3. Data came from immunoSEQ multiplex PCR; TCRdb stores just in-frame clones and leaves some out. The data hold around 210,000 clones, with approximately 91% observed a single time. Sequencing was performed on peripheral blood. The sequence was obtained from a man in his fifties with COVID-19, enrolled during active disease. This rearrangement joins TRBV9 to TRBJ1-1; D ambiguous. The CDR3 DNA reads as TGTGCCAGCAGCAGCCACACAGACACTGAAGCTTTCTTT. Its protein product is CASSSHTDTEAFF.